This T cell receptor beta chain was sequenced during a study of T cells in Graves' hyperthyroidism and ophthalmopathy. The study's findings and limits: Blood also carried most thyroid clonotypes expanded above 0.001. Ophthalmopathy stood apart from stable hyperthyroidism in a 13 V-J model.

TCR beta CDR3 regions were amplified from RNA transcripts. First-round RT-PCR with HTBI primers amplified the TCR CDR3 region. A single record per CDR3 protein comes from TCRdb applying MiXCR to the multiplex PCR reads. The table has a few hundred thousand distinct CDR3 sequences, over 10% seen once. Exclusion of a patient resulted from uncontrolled infection, other autoimmune disease, pregnancy or lactation. Fresh 10 ml peripheral blood yielded PBMCs. This clonotype was recorded a few times. No antigen is known for it. Trimming took 4 bases from V and 4 from J; bases not matched to a gene: 7. CDR3 size: 16 residues. CDR1 is LGHNA and CDR2 is YNFKEQ in the germline V gene.

The sample taken for sequencing was blood. The TCR sequence derives from a woman younger than 35 with Graves' hyperthyroidism. This rearrangement joins TRBV4-2 to TRBJ1-4, with 9 bases fitting TRBD1. CDR3 protein: CASSPAMGQGNEKLFF. CDR3 sequence (DNA): TGTGCCAGCAGCCCGGCGATGGGACAGGGTAATGAAAAACTGTTTTTT.